The rows below give T cell receptor beta chains drawn from one sample of a study of blood T cell repertoires in COVID-19. Profiling relied on immunoSEQ multiplex PCR, and the TCRdb table lists in-frame clones only, not all of them. The data show 250,000 to 300,000 clones, under 95% seen once. The sample comprised PBMCs or T cells enriched from blood (not recorded which). These receptors all come from a woman between 40 and 50 years old with acute COVID-19. Each CDR3 is given with its conserved first and last residue. Fields, in order: V gene, J gene, D gene, clone size, CDR3 DNA, CDR3 protein. The D gene is left open where the match is weak. Clone size appears in some rows only: once, few, many, or a class for an expanded clone.

v_gene: TRBV11-3
j_gene: TRBJ2-1
d_gene: TRBD2
abundance: NA
CDR3nt: TGTGCCAGCAGCTTAGGCGGGAGTACCTACAATGAGCAGTTCTTC
CDR3aa: CASSLGGSTYNEQFF

v_gene: TRBV2
j_gene: TRBJ2-3
d_gene: TRBD2
abundance: NA
CDR3nt: TGTGTTAGTAGCGGGGAATCAGATACGCAGTATTTT
CDR3aa: CVSSGESDTQYF

v_gene: TRBV6-5
j_gene: TRBJ2-2
d_gene: NA
abundance: NA
CDR3nt: TGTGCCAGCACAAGGGGGTTAACCGGGGAGCTGTTTTTT
CDR3aa: CASTRGLTGELFF

v_gene: TRBV7-9
j_gene: TRBJ1-4
d_gene: TRBD1
abundance: NA
CDR3nt: TGTGCCAGTCGGGACAGGACTAATGAAAAACTGTTTTTT
CDR3aa: CASRDRTNEKLFF

v_gene: TRBV3-1/TRBV3-2
j_gene: TRBJ2-5
d_gene: TRBD2
abundance: NA
CDR3nt: TGTGCCAGCAGCCGGGCGGGAGCGGGTTACGAGACCCAGTACTTC
CDR3aa: CASSRAGAGYETQYF

v_gene: TRBV2
j_gene: TRBJ2-6
d_gene: NA
abundance: NA
CDR3nt: TGTGCCAGCAGCGAGAGGGCGCTTGGGGCCAACGTCCTGACTTTC
CDR3aa: CASSERALGANVLTF

v_gene: TRBV5-5
j_gene: TRBJ1-4
d_gene: TRBD1
abundance: NA
CDR3nt: TGTGCCAGCAGCTTCAGTGGGACAGGGAAGGGTGAAAAACTGTTTTTT
CDR3aa: CASSFSGTGKGEKLFF

v_gene: TRBV27
j_gene: TRBJ2-7
d_gene: NA
abundance: NA
CDR3nt: TGTGCCAGCAGTTTATATCAGGGTTTCGAGCAGTACTTC
CDR3aa: CASSLYQGFEQYF

v_gene: TRBV10-3
j_gene: TRBJ1-1
d_gene: TRBD1
abundance: once
CDR3nt: TGTGCCATCAGGGGACAGGGGGGCACCTTGTCTGAAGCTTTCTTT
CDR3aa: CAIRGQGGTLSEAFF

v_gene: TRBV6-2/TRBV6-3
j_gene: TRBJ1-5
d_gene: NA
abundance: NA
CDR3nt: TGTGCCAGCAGTTATGACAGAGATCAGCCCCAGCATTTT
CDR3aa: CASSYDRDQPQHF

v_gene: TRBV11-1
j_gene: TRBJ1-1
d_gene: TRBD1
abundance: NA
CDR3nt: TGTGCCAGCAGCCCACAAACAGGGGGTATCACTGAAGCTTTCTTT
CDR3aa: CASSPQTGGITEAFF

v_gene: TRBV24-1
j_gene: TRBJ2-3
d_gene: NA
abundance: NA
CDR3nt: TGTGCCACCAGTGATATACACCGTACAGATACGCAGTATTTT
CDR3aa: CATSDIHRTDTQYF

v_gene: TRBV28
j_gene: TRBJ1-4
d_gene: NA
abundance: few
CDR3nt: TGTGCCAGCAGTTTCTACAGGGAGAGTAATGAAAAACTGTTTTTT
CDR3aa: CASSFYRESNEKLFF

v_gene: TRBV19
j_gene: TRBJ2-5
d_gene: NA
abundance: NA
CDR3nt: TGTGCCAGTAGTTCATACCCGGACTACTCTCAAGAGACCCAGTACTTC
CDR3aa: CASSSYPDYSQETQYF

v_gene: TRBV19
j_gene: TRBJ2-1
d_gene: TRBD2
abundance: NA
CDR3nt: TGTGCCAGTAGTATAAGCGGGGTGAGCTCCTACAATGAGCAGTTCTTC
CDR3aa: CASSISGVSSYNEQFF

v_gene: TRBV6-5
j_gene: TRBJ2-1
d_gene: TRBD2
abundance: NA
CDR3nt: TGTGCCAGCAGTTATAGCGGGAGGGGGAATGAGCAGTTCTTC
CDR3aa: CASSYSGRGNEQFF

v_gene: TRBV27
j_gene: TRBJ2-7
d_gene: NA
abundance: NA
CDR3nt: TGTGCCAGCAATCCCCGATCCGGGGTGGGCGAGCAGTACTTC
CDR3aa: CASNPRSGVGEQYF

v_gene: TRBV7-9
j_gene: TRBJ1-1
d_gene: TRBD1
abundance: NA
CDR3nt: TGTGCCAGCAGAGAAACGGGACAGGGGAGCACTGAAGCTTTCTTT
CDR3aa: CASRETGQGSTEAFF

v_gene: TRBV3-1/TRBV3-2
j_gene: TRBJ1-6
d_gene: NA
abundance: NA
CDR3nt: TGTGCCAGCAGCCAAGGGGGAGGAAATTCACCCCTCCACTTT
CDR3aa: CASSQGGGNSPLHF

v_gene: TRBV30
j_gene: TRBJ2-5
d_gene: NA
abundance: NA
CDR3nt: TGTGCCTGGAGTCCGGACCGGGGGACCCAGTACTTC
CDR3aa: CAWSPDRGTQYF

v_gene: TRBV9
j_gene: TRBJ2-5
d_gene: TRBD2
abundance: NA
CDR3nt: TGTGCCAGCAGCGTTAGCGGGAGTCTAGGCGAGACCCAGTACTTC
CDR3aa: CASSVSGSLGETQYF

v_gene: TRBV9
j_gene: TRBJ2-5
d_gene: NA
abundance: NA
CDR3nt: TGTGCCAGCAGCGTAGAGGCAGGCGAAGAGACCCAGTACTTC
CDR3aa: CASSVEAGEETQYF

v_gene: TRBV9
j_gene: TRBJ2-7
d_gene: NA
abundance: NA
CDR3nt: TGTGCCAGCAGCGTAGACGGGAGCTCCTACGAGCAGTACTTC
CDR3aa: CASSVDGSSYEQYF

v_gene: TRBV2
j_gene: TRBJ1-4
d_gene: TRBD1
abundance: NA
CDR3nt: TGTGCCAGCAGTGAAGAGGGGGCGCGGATTGAAAAACTGTTTTTT
CDR3aa: CASSEEGARIEKLFF

v_gene: TRBV9
j_gene: TRBJ2-1
d_gene: TRBD1
abundance: once
CDR3nt: TGTGCCAGCAGCGTGACAGGGGGCGCGTCCTACAATGAGCAGTTCTTC
CDR3aa: CASSVTGGASYNEQFF

v_gene: TRBV11-3
j_gene: TRBJ2-7
d_gene: TRBD1
abundance: once
CDR3nt: TGTGCCAGCAGCTCCCCCGGGGGACAGGGGGACTACGAGCAGTACTTC
CDR3aa: CASSSPGGQGDYEQYF

v_gene: TRBV3-1/TRBV3-2
j_gene: TRBJ2-3
d_gene: TRBD2
abundance: once
CDR3nt: TGTGCCAGCAGCCCCAGACTAGCGGGCTCCCCCACAGATACGCAGTATTTT
CDR3aa: CASSPRLAGSPTDTQYF